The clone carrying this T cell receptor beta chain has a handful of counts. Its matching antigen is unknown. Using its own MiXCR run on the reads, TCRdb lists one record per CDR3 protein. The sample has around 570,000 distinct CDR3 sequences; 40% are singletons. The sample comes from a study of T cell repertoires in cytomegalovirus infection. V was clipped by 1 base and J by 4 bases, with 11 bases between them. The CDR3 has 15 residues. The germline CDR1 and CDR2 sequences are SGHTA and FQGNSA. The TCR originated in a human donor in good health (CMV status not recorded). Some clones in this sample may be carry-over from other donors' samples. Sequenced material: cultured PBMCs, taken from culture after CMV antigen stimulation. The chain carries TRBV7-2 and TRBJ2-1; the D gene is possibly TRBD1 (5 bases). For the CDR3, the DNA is TGTGCCAGCAGCTTAGAGGGGTCTTATTACAATGAGCAGTTCTTC. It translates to CASSLEGSYYNEQFF.